The 31 T cell receptor beta chains reported below all come from one sample, sequenced in a study of beta chain features in type 1 diabetes. Study-wide findings and caveats: Within each of all four CD4+ subsets, Type 1 diabetes patients had TCRB CDR3s that were moderately but significantly shorter.

For these TCRs, the target antigens are not known. The sequenced template was cDNA made from the entire isolated RNA. The protocol was immunoSEQ multiplex PCR, while the TCRdb copy is restricted to in-frame clones and leaves out a portion. In the table there are 640,000 or so clones, over 13% of which are singletons. The sequenced material came from naive CD4+ T cells from blood. The receptors originated from a man in his late teens or twenties with type 1 diabetes.

The rearrangement uses TRBV29-1 and TRBJ2-7; the match to TRBD2 covers 9 bases. From germline, CDR1 is SQVTM and CDR2 ANQGSEA. J gave up 4 bases and V 5 bases, and 6 bases lay outside the gene matches. The CDR3 covers 13 residues. The chain's CDR3 is CSVKRGDRYEQYF. In nucleotides, the CDR3 is TGCAGCGTTAAGCGGGGGGACCGTTACGAGCAGTACTTC.

DNA of the CDR3: TGTGCCAGCGCTCTCTCCGGGACAGGGGGCTCCTACGAGCAGTACTTC. As protein: CASALSGTGGSYEQYF. J is TRBJ2-7 and V is TRBV5-4; 11 bases line up with TRBD1. V lost 7 bases, J lost 0 bases, and 9 bases stayed unmatched. Germline CDR1 SGHNT, CDR2 YYREEE (reference sequence). The CDR3 covers 16 residues. The full variable domain, with the rest looked up from reference TRBV5-4 and TRBJ2-7, is ETGVTQSPTHLIKTRGQQVTLRCSSQSGHNTVSWYQQALGQGPQFIFQYYREEENGRGNFPPRFSGLQFPNYSSELNVNALELDDSALYLCASALSGTGGSYEQYFGPGTRLTVT.

This sequence joins TRBV7-9 and TRBJ2-2, with D tentatively TRBD1 (6 bases). This CDR3 is built from 16 residues. The V end lost 5 bases, the J end lost 6 bases, and 19 bases lay between the germline ends. Germline V lookup: CDR1 SEHNR, CDR2 FQNEAQ (reference sequence). The CDR3 sequence: CASSSGVDRIAGELFF. CDR3 sequence (DNA): TGTGCCAGCAGCAGCGGAGTTGACAGGATCGCCGGGGAGCTGTTTTTT.

This clone has a handful of counts. The rearrangement joins TRBV6-5 to TRBJ1-2; D remains unclear. The germline V and J ends were trimmed by 5 bases and 5 bases, with 9 bases remaining between them. This CDR3 is built from 12 residues. CDR1 and CDR2 (germline): MNHEY, SVGAGI. CDR3 in amino acids: CASSEHIYGYTF. The DNA for the CDR3 is TGTGCCAGCAGTGAACACATTTATGGCTACACCTTC.

This clone was observed a few times. CDR3 amino acids: CASSPESWAGYTF. The CDR3 DNA reads TGTGCCAGCTCACCGGAGAGTTGGGCTGGCTACACCTTC. The rearrangement uses TRBV18 and TRBJ1-2; D is unclear. Germline V gene sequence: CDR1 KGHSH, CDR2 LQKENI. The V gene lost 3 bases and the J gene lost 7 bases, with 12 bases spanning the gap. The CDR3 runs 13 residues. Variable domain in full (rest from reference TRBV18 and TRBJ1-2): NAGVMQNPRHLVRRRGQEARLRCSPMKGHSHVYWYRQLPEEGLKFMVYLQKENIIDESGMPKERFSAEFPKEGPSILRIQQVVRGDSAAYFCASSPESWAGYTFGSGTRLTVV.

This clone occurred a few times. The V and J genes are TRBV7-2 and TRBJ2-7; D is possibly TRBD1 (6 bases). There are 12 residues in the CDR3. The germline V gene encodes CDR1 SGHTA and CDR2 FQGNSA. Trimming removed 1 base at V and 7 bases at J, with 8 bases between. The CDR3 bases are TGTGCCAGCAGCTTAGATCAGGGGGAGCAGTACTTC. Translated: CASSLDQGEQYF. The full variable domain, rest sourced from reference TRBV7-2 and TRBJ2-7, is GAGVSQSPSNKVTEKGKDVELRCDPISGHTALYWYRQSLGQGLEFLIYFQGNSAPDKSGLPSDRFSAERTGGSVSTLTIQRTQQEDSAVYLCASSLDQGEQYFGPGTRLTVT.

This rearrangement joins TRBV30 to TRBJ2-5; no definite D call. Germline CDR1 is GTSNPN and CDR2 is SVGIG (reference sequence). The CDR3 sequence is 12 residues long. V shed 3 bases and J shed 7 bases, with 12 bases lying between them. CDR3 protein: CAWSGPEGTQYF. DNA of the CDR3: TGTGCCTGGAGCGGACCGGAAGGGACCCAGTACTTC.

The J gene is TRBJ2-7, the V gene TRBV5-1; D is undetermined. From germline, CDR1 is SGHRS and CDR2 YFSETQ. V was cut by 0 bases and J by 2 bases, with 12 bases left in between. The CDR3 length is 15 residues. The CDR3 bases are TGCGCCAGCAGCTTGGGGGGTACGATTCCCTACGAGCAGTACTTC. This translates into CASSLGGTIPYEQYF.

V gene TRBV6-6 combines with J gene TRBJ2-7; D call uncertain. This CDR3 has 13 amino acids. CDR1 and CDR2 from the germline V gene are MNHNY and SVGAGI (reference sequence). The V and J ends lost 2 bases and 2 bases respectively, with 7 bases between them. The CDR3 spells CASSYGGPYEQYF. CDR3 bases: TGTGCCAGCAGTTACGGTGGGCCCTACGAGCAGTACTTC.

The genes are TRBV29-1 and TRBJ1-5; no clear D. Germline values: CDR1 SQVTM, CDR2 ANQGSEA. The CDR3 is made up of 13 amino acids. The CDR3 protein is CRPPSRTNQPQHF. In nucleotides, the CDR3 is TGCAGACCACCTTCGAGAACCAATCAGCCCCAGCATTTT.

This clone was found a few times. The chain recombines TRBV6-1 with TRBJ2-1; D is uncertain. The CDR3 has 13 amino acids. The V end was cut by 1 base, the J end by 4 bases, with 5 bases between. CDR1 is MNHNS, CDR2 SASEGT, per germline. The CDR3, as DNA: TGTGCCAGCAGTGAAGGACGGTACAATGAGCAGTTCTTC. Translating it yields CASSEGRYNEQFF.

The CDR3 region is CSGGDYEQYF. As DNA, the CDR3 is TGCAGTGGGGGAGACTACGAGCAGTACTTC. The chain carries TRBV20-1 and TRBJ2-7; D may be TRBD2 (5 bases). Germline assignment: CDR1 DFQATT and CDR2 SNEGSKA (reference sequence). This CDR3 contains 10 residues. Trimming left V 7 bases short and J 3 bases short, with 7 bases between.

The chain combines TRBV30 with TRBJ2-5, with no clear D. This CDR3 is built from 13 residues. Germline V gives CDR1 GTSNPN, CDR2 SVGIG (reference sequence). Trimming shortened V by 2 bases and J by 0 bases, and 7 bases separated the two germline ends. CDR3 region: CAWSKQHQETQYF. The CDR3 nucleotides read TGTGCCTGGAGTAAACAGCACCAAGAGACCCAGTACTTC.

V is TRBV28 and J is TRBJ2-7, with 8 bases matching TRBD1. V lost 6 bases and J lost 2; bases outside the gene matches: 12. CDR1 MDHEN and CDR2 SYDVKM come from the germline V gene. The CDR3 spans 16 residues. The CDR3 protein is CASSNERDRIAYEQYF. The CDR3 DNA reads as TGTGCCAGCAGCAACGAAAGGGACAGGATCGCCTACGAGCAGTACTTC. Full variable domain (rest looked up from reference TRBV28 and TRBJ2-7): DVKVTQSSRYLVKRTGEKVFLECVQDMDHENMFWYRQDPGLGLRLIYFSYDVKMKEKGDIPEGYSVSREKKERFSLILESASTNQTSMYLCASSNERDRIAYEQYFGPGTRLTVT.

A few counts support this clone. The CDR3 region has the DNA TGTGCCAGCAGCCAGGGGGGAGAGACCCAGTACTTC. Amino acids: CASSQGGETQYF. The J gene is TRBJ2-5, the V gene TRBV5-6, with D possibly TRBD1 on 7 matching bases. The V gene lost 4 bases and the J gene lost 4 bases, with 8 bases spanning the gap. Looked up from germline, CDR1 is SGHDT and CDR2 is YYEEEE. This CDR3 has 12 residues.

The chain recombines TRBV6-6 with TRBJ2-7; no firm D call. The CDR3 extends over 13 amino acids. V was trimmed by 10 bases and J by 2 bases, leaving 15 bases between them. Germline CDR1 is MNHNY and CDR2 is SVGAGI (reference sequence). CDR3 amino acids: CATTDGVTYEQYF. CDR3 sequence (DNA): TGTGCCACCACGGACGGAGTTACCTACGAGCAGTACTTC.

This chain joins TRBV9 and TRBJ2-2; D may match TRBD1 or TRBD2 (5 bases each). The CDR3 totals 14 residues. From germline, CDR1 is SGDLS and CDR2 YYNGEE. Trimming took 0 bases from V and 8 from J, leaving 11 bases between them. CDR3 nucleotides: TGTGCCAGCAGCGTAGATCGGGGCTCGGGGGAGCTGTTTTTT. This gives the protein CASSVDRGSGELFF.

In the case of this clone: This specimen includes other DNA sequences encoding the same CDR3. The chain joins TRBV30 to TRBJ1-5, with TRBD1 identical over 9 bases. CDR3 length equals 14 residues. The V and J ends lost 2 bases and 2 bases, in that order; junction bases with no gene match: 1. Germline lookup yields CDR1 GTSNPN and CDR2 SVGIG (reference sequence). The CDR3 spells CAWSRQGGNQPQHF. The CDR3 DNA reads as TGTGCCTGGAGTAGACAGGGGGGCAATCAGCCCCAGCATTTT.

This clone was picked up a small number of times. V and J are TRBV4-3 and TRBJ2-3, with D possibly being TRBD1 or TRBD2 (5 bases each). V was shortened by 2 bases and J by 4 bases, with 7 bases between the two germline ends. The CDR3 covers 13 residues. From germline, CDR1 is LGHNA and CDR2 YSLEER. The CDR3 DNA follows: TGCGCCAGCAGCCAATTGGGGGCAGATACGCAGTATTTT. Encoded protein: CASSQLGADTQYF.

This clone was observed a handful of times. The chain uses TRBV7-2 and TRBJ2-1; D may be TRBD2 (6 bases). This CDR3 has 12 amino acids. Trimming removed 5 bases from V and 7 bases from J, with 9 bases in between. Per the germline V gene, CDR1 is SGHTA and CDR2 is FQGNSA. The CDR3 bases are TGTGCCAGCAGCACCCGGGGGAATGAGCAGTTCTTC. Amino acids: CASSTRGNEQFF.

This clone was found a few times. The CDR3 protein is CASSTRASLNSPLHF. CDR3 nucleotide sequence: TGTGCCAGCAGCACGCGAGCGAGCCTGAATTCACCCCTCCACTTT. V is TRBV7-2 and J is TRBJ1-6; no reliable D call. The CDR3 spans 15 residues. CDR1 SGHTA and CDR2 FQGNSA come from the germline V gene. V shed 5 bases and J shed 7 bases, with 15 bases lying between them.

This chain connects TRBV6-6 to TRBJ2-1; 7 bases align to TRBD1. The germline gives CDR1 MNHNY, CDR2 SVGAGI (reference sequence). This CDR3 spans 15 amino acids. V shed 6 bases, J shed 0 bases, and the junction held 5 bases outside the gene matches. The CDR3 DNA sequence: TGTGCCAGCAGATCGGCAGGGGGCTCCTACAATGAGCAGTTCTTC. Residues: CASRSAGGSYNEQFF.

CDR3 protein: CASSVSSGLAGAHNEQFF. The CDR3 DNA follows: TGTGCCAGCAGCGTGTCATCTGGACTAGCGGGGGCTCACAATGAGCAGTTCTTC. The gene calls are TRBV9 and TRBJ2-1; 13 nucleotides align to TRBD2. This CDR3 contains 18 residues. The ends lost 2 bases at V and 5 bases at J; junction bases unmatched: 10. Germline loops: CDR1 SGDLS, CDR2 YYNGEE.

This clone occurred a few times. The chain employs TRBV21-1 and TRBJ2-1; the table's D call TRBD2 went unverified against the DNA. TRBV21-1 is a pseudogene segment. The CDR3 contains 19 residues. CDR3 protein: CASPPHTVAGGPKGNEQFF. The DNA for the CDR3 is TGTGCCAGCCCTCCCCATACGGTAGCGGGAGGGCCTAAGGGCAATGAGCAGTTCTTC.

This clone was counted only a few times. This sequence joins TRBV5-1 and TRBJ2-7; D possibly corresponds to TRBD2 (6 bases). The length of the CDR3 is 13 residues. The V gene lost 4 bases and the J gene lost 2 bases, with 10 bases spanning the gap. CDR1 SGHRS and CDR2 YFSETQ come from the germline V gene. The CDR3 region is CASSLTSPYEQYF. The CDR3, as DNA: TGCGCCAGCAGCCTAACTAGCCCCTACGAGCAGTACTTC. Based on the CDR3 plus reference TRBV5-1 and TRBJ2-7, the full variable domain is KAGVTQTPRYLIKTRGQQVTLSCSPISGHRSVSWYQQTPGQGLQFLFEYFSETQRNKGNFPGRFSGRQFSNSRSEMNVSTLELGDSALYLCASSLTSPYEQYFGPGTRLTVT.

The rearrangement links TRBV6-6 to TRBJ2-3; 8 nucleotides line up with TRBD2. Germline CDR1 and CDR2: MNHNY and SVGAGI (reference sequence). CDR3 length: 14 amino acids. J was trimmed by 1 base and V by 6 bases; bases with no gene match: 3. CDR3 sequence reads: CASSASGRTDTQYF. Here the CDR3 DNA reads TGTGCCAGCAGCGCTAGCGGGCGCACAGATACGCAGTATTTT.

This clone has only a few counts. V is TRBV14 and J is TRBJ2-1, with D perhaps matching TRBD2 (6 bases). This CDR3 region has 12 residues. Germline V gene data show CDR1 as SGHDN and CDR2 as FVKESK. The V and J ends lost 5 bases and 9 bases respectively, with 11 bases between them. The CDR3 sequence: CASSTTGVEQFF. The CDR3 bases are TGTGCCAGCAGCACAACGGGAGTTGAGCAGTTCTTC.

The chain recombines TRBV2 with TRBJ2-2, with D perhaps TRBD1 (5 bases). This CDR3 is 14 amino acids long. Germline lookup yields CDR1 SNHLY and CDR2 FYNNEI. This CDR3 reads CATRDRTNTGELFF. CDR3 DNA sequence: TGTGCTACCCGCGACAGAACGAACACCGGGGAGCTGTTTTTT.

This clone was detected a few times. The chain is built from TRBV6-5 and TRBJ2-7; tentatively, D is TRBD1 or TRBD2 (5 bases each). V dropped 5 bases and J dropped 6 bases, with 14 bases sitting between them. The CDR3 contains 13 residues. Per the germline V gene, CDR1 is MNHEY and CDR2 is SVGAGI. The CDR3 here is CASSLSGRSEQYF. CDR3 DNA sequence: TGTGCCAGCAGTCTCTCAGGGAGATCCGAGCAGTACTTC.

This chain connects TRBV2 to TRBJ2-1, with 7 positions matching TRBD2. Germline V gives CDR1 SNHLY, CDR2 FYNNEI. Trimming at V came to 2 bases and at J to 12 bases, leaving 10 bases not matched to a gene. CDR3 length equals 14 residues. CDR3 sequence: CASSEILADPRQFF. DNA for the CDR3: TGTGCCAGCAGTGAAATTCTAGCGGACCCTCGGCAGTTCTTC.

The table lists this clone with a few counts. This sequence joins TRBV25-1 and TRBJ2-5, with D perhaps matching TRBD1 (6 bases). The CDR3 covers 14 residues. Germline V lookup: CDR1 MGHDK, CDR2 SYGVNS. The V and J ends lost 8 bases and 5 bases respectively, with 18 bases between them. CDR3 protein: CASCGQNREETQYF. The CDR3 bases are TGTGCCAGCTGTGGTCAAAACAGGGAGGAGACCCAGTACTTC.